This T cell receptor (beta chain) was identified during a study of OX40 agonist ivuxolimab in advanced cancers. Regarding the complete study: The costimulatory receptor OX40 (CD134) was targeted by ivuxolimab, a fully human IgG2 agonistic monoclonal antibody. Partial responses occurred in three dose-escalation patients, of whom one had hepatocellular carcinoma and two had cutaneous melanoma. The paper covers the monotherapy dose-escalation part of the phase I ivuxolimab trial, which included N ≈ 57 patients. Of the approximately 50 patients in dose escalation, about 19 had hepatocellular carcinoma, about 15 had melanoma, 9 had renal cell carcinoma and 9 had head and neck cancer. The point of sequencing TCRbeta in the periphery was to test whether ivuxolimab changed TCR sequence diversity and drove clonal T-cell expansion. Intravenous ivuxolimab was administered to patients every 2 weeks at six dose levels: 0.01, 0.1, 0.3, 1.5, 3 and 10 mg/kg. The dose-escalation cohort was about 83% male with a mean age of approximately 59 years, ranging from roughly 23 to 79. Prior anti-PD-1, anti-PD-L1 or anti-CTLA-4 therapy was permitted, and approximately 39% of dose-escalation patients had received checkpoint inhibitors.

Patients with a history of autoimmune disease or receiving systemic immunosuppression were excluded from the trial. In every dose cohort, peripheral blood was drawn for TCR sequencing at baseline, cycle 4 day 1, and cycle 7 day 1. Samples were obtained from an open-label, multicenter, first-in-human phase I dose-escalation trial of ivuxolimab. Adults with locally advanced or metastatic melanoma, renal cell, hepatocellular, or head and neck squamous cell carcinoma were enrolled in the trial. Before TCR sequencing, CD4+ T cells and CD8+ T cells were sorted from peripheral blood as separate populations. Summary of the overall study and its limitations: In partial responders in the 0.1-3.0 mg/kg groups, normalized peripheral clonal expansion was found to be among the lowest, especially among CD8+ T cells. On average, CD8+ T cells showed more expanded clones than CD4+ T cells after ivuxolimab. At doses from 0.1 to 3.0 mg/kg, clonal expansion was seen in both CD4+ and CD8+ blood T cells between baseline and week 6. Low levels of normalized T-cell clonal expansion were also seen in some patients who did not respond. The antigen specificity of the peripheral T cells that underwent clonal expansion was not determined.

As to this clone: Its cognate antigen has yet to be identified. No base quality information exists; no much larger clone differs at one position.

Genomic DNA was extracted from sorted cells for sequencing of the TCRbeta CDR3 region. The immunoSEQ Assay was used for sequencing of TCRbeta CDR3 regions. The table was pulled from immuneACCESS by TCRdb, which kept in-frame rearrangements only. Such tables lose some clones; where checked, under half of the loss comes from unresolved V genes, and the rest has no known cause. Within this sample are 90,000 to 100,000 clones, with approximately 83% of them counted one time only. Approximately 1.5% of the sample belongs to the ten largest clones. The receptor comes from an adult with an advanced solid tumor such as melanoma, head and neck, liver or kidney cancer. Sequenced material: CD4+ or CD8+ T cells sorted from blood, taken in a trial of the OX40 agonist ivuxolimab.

The sequence in DNA is TGTGCCAGCAGCTTGGCGACTAGCGGGAGACCCCTGGAGACCCAGTACTTC. Its amino acids are CASSLATSGRPLETQYF. The sequence joins TRBV5-4 to TRBJ2-5, with 12 bases matching TRBD2. Including cysteine and phenylalanine, the CDR3 has 17 amino acids. The DNA shown is the 51-base CDR3, in frame from base 1. The V end gives up 0 bases and the J end 5 bases, leaving 8 bases in the junction not matched to a gene. Via the germline V gene (reference sequence), CDR1 is SGHNT and CDR2 YYREEE.